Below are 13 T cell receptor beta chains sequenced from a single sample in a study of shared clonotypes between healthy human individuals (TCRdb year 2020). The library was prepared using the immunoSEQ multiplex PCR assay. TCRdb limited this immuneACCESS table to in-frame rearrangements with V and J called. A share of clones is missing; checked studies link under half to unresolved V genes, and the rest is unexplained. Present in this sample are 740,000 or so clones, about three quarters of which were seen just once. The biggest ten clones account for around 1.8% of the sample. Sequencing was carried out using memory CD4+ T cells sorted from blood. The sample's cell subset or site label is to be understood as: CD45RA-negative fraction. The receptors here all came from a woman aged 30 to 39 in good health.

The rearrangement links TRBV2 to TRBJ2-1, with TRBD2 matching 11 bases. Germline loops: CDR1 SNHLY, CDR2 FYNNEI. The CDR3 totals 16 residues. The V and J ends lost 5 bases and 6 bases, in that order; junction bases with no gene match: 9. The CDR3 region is CASSHLTSGSTNEQFF. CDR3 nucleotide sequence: TGTGCCAGCAGTCATCTTACTAGCGGGAGTACCAATGAGCAGTTCTTC.

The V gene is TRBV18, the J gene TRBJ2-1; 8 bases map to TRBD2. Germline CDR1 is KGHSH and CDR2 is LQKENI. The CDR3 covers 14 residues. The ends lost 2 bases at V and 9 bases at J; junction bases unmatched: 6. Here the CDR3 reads CASSPVLAGSEQFF. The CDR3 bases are TGTGCCAGCTCACCAGTTCTAGCGGGTAGTGAGCAGTTCTTC. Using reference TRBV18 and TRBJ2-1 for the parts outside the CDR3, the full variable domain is NAGVMQNPRHLVRRRGQEARLRCSPMKGHSHVYWYRQLPEEGLKFMVYLQKENIIDESGMPKERFSAEFPKEGPSILRIQQVVRGDSAAYFCASSPVLAGSEQFFGPGTRLTVL.

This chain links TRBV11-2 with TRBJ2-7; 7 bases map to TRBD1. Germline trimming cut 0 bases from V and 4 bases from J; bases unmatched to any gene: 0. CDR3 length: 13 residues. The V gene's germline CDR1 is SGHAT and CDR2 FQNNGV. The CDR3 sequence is CASSLEDRYEQYF. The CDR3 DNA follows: TGTGCCAGCAGCTTAGAGGACAGGTACGAGCAGTACTTC.

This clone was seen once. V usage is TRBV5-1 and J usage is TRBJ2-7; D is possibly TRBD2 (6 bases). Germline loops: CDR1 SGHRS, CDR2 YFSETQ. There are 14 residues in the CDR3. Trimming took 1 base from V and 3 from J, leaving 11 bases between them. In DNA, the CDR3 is TGCGCCAGCAGCTTGATTAGGGGAGGCTACGAGCAGTACTTC. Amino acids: CASSLIRGGYEQYF.

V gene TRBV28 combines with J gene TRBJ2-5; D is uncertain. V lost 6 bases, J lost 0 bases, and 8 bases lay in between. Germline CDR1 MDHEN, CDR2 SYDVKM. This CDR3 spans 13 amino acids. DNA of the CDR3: TGTGCCAGCAGCCGTGGGGACCAAGAGACCCAGTACTTC. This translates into CASSRGDQETQYF.

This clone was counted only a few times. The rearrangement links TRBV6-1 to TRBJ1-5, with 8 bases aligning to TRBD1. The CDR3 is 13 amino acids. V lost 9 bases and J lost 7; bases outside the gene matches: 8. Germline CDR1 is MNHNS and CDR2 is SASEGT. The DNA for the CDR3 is TGTGCCAGTCATCAGGGGGCTGAGCAGCCCCAGCATTTT. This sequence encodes CASHQGAEQPQHF.

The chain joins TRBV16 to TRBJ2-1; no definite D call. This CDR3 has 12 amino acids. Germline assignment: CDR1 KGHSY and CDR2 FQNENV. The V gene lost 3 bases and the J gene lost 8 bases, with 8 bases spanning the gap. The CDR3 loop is CASSQSRYEQFF. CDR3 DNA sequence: TGTGCCAGCAGCCAGTCGCGGTATGAGCAGTTCTTC.

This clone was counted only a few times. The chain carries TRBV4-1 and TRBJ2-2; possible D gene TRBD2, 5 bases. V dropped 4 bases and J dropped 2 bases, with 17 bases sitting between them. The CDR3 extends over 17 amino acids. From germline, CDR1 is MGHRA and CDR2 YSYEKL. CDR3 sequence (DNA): TGCGCCAGCAGCCCCACCAAGCTAGCCGCAAACACCGGGGAGCTGTTTTTT. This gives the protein CASSPTKLAANTGELFF.

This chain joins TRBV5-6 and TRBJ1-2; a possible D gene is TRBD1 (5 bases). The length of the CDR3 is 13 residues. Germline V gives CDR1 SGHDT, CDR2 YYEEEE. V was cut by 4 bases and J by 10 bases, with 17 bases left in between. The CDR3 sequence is CASSQRDGGVYTF. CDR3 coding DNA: TGTGCCAGCAGCCAGAGGGACGGAGGAGTCTACACCTTC.

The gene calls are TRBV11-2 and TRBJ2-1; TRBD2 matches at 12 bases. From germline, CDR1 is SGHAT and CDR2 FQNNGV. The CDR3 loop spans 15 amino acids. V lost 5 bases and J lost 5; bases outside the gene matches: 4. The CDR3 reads CASSGGLAGNNEQFF. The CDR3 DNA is TGTGCCAGCAGCGGAGGACTAGCGGGAAACAATGAGCAGTTCTTC.

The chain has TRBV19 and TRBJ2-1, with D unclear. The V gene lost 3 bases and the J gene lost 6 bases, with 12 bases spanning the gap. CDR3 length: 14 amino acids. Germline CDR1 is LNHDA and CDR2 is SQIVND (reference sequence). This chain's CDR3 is CASSIPPDSNEQFF. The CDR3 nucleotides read TGTGCCAGTAGTATCCCCCCAGATAGCAATGAGCAGTTCTTC.

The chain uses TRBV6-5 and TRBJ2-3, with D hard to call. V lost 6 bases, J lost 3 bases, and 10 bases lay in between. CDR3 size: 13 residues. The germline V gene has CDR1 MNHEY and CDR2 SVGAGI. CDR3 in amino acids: CASREPLTDTQYF. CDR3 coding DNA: TGTGCCAGCAGAGAGCCGTTAACAGATACGCAGTATTTT.

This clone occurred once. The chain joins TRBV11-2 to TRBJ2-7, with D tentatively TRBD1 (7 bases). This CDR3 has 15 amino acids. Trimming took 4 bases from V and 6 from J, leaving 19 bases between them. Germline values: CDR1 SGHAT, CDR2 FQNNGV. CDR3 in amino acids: CASSSQAEGAFEQYF. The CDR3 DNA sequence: TGTGCCAGCAGCTCCCAAGCGGAGGGGGCGTTCGAGCAGTACTTC. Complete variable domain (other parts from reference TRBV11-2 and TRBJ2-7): EAGVAQSPRYKIIEKRQSVAFWCNPISGHATLYWYQQILGQGPKLLIQFQNNGVVDDSQLPKDRFSAERLKGVDSTLKIQPAKLEDSAVYLCASSSQAEGAFEQYFGPGTRLTVT.